Many counts were recorded for the clone carrying this TCR beta chain. Antigen unknown. Template-switching 5'RACE yielded the TCR cDNA; a universal primer site and UMIs were added in the process. MiXCR was run by TCRdb on the 5' RACE reads, yielding one entry per CDR3 protein. The sample has under 350,000 distinct CDR3 sequences; approximately 4% are singletons. The sample comes from a study of T cells after yellow fever vaccination. Study summary: Any fraction with a low cell number was prepared using SMART-Seq v4 Ultra Low Input. Findings and limits, study-wide: Reappearing after the booster were most of the clones from primary vaccination (less than 98% CD4, 75% to 90% CD8). By day 5 rather than day 15, the secondary response had peaked, though it was weaker.

The receptor was isolated from a man between 18 and 35 years old who received the YFV17D yellow fever vaccine. The material was PBMCs, obtained 5 days after the yellow fever booster vaccination.

CDR3 sequence reads: CASSFPGRNSGNTIYF. The CDR3 DNA sequence: TGTGCCAGCAGTTTCCCCGGACGGAACTCTGGAAACACCATATATTTT. The chain employs TRBV28 and TRBJ1-3; D is unclear. With 3 bases removed from V and 0 bases from J, the gap between germline ends came to 12 bases. Per germline, CDR1 MDHEN and CDR2 SYDVKM. This CDR3 comprises 16 residues.